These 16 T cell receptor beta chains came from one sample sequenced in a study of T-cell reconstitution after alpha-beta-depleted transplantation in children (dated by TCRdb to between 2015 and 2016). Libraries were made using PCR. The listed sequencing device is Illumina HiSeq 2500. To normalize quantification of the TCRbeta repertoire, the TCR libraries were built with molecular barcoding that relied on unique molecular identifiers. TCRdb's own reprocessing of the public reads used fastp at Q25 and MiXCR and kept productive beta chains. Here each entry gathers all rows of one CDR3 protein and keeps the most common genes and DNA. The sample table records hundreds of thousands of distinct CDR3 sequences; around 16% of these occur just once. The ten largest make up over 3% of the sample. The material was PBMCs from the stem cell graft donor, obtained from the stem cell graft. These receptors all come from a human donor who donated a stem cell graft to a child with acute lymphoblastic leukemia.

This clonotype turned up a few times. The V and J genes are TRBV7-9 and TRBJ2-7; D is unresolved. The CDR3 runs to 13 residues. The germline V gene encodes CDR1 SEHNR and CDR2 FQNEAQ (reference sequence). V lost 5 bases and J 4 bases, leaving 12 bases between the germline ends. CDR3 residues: CASSPQDGYEQYF. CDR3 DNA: TGTGCCAGCAGCCCTCAGGACGGATACGAGCAGTACTTC.

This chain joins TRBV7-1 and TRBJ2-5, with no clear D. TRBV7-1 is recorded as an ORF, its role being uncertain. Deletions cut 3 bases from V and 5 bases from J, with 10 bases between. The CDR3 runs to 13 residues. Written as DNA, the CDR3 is TGTGCCAGCAGCTCCCCAGTTTGGGAGACCCAGTACTTC. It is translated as CASSSPVWETQYF.

The CDR3 loop is CASSSTARLMQETQYF. The CDR3 DNA reads as TGTGCCAGCAGCTCCACCGCCCGGCTAATGCAAGAGACCCAGTACTTC. V usage is TRBV7-9 and J usage is TRBJ2-5; D is undetermined. Trimming removed 4 bases from V and 2 bases from J, with 17 bases in between. Germline CDR1 SEHNR, CDR2 FQNEAQ (reference sequence). CDR3 size: 16 residues. Looking up the rest from reference TRBV7-9 and TRBJ2-5 gives the full variable domain: DTGVSQNPRHKITKRGQNVTFRCDPISEHNRLYWYRQTLGQGPEFLTYFQNEAQLEKSRLLSDRFSAERPKGSFSTLEIQRTEQGDSAMYLCASSSTARLMQETQYFGPGTRLLVL.

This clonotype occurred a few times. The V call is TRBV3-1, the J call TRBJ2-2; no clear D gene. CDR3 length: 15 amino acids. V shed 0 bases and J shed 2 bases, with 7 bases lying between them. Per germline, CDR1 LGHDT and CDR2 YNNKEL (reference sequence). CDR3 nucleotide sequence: TGTGCCAGCAGCCAAGAAAGGGAAAACACCGGGGAGCTGTTTTTT. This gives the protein CASSQERENTGELFF.

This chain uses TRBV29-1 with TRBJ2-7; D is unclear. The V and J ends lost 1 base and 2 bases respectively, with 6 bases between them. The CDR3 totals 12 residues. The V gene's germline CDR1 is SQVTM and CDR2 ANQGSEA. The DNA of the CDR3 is TGCAGCGTTGAAGTCCCAACCTACGAGCAGTACTTC. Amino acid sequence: CSVEVPTYEQYF.

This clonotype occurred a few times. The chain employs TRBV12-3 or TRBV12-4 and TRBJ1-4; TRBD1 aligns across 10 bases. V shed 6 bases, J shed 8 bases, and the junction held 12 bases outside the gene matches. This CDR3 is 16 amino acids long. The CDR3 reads CASRPPGTGDREKLFF. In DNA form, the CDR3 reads TGTGCCAGCAGACCACCGGGGACAGGGGATAGGGAAAAACTGTTTTTT.

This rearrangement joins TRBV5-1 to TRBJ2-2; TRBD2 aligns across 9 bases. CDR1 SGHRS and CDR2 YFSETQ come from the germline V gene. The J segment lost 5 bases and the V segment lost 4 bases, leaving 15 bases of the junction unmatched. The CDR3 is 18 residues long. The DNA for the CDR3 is TGCGCCAGCAGCCGCTGGGGAGGAGCGGGAGGCTCTACCGGGGAGCTGTTTTTT. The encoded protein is CASSRWGGAGGSTGELFF.

For the CDR3, the DNA is TGTGCCAGCAGCTCCCGGACAGGGACGTTCGACAATGAGCAGTTCTTC. It encodes CASSSRTGTFDNEQFF. The genes are TRBV9 and TRBJ2-1; TRBD1 agrees at 8 bases. Germline V lookup: CDR1 SGDLS, CDR2 YYNGEE. V lost 4 bases and J lost 5; bases outside the gene matches: 11. The CDR3 extends over 16 amino acids. The full variable domain, its missing parts supplied by reference TRBV9 and TRBJ2-1, is DSGVTQTPKHLITATGQRVTLRCSPRSGDLSVYWYQQSLDQGLQFLIQYYNGEERAKGNILERFSAQQFPDLHSELNLSSLELGDSALYFCASSSRTGTFDNEQFFGPGTRLTVL.

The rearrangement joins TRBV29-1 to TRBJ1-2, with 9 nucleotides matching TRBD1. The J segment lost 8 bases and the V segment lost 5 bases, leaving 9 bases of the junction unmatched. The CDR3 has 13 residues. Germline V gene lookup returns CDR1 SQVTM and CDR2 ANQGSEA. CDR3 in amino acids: CSVLLDRGRGYTF. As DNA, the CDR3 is TGCAGCGTTCTGCTGGACAGGGGTCGGGGCTACACCTTC. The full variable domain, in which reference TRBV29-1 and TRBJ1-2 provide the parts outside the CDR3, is SAVISQKPSRDICQRGTSLTIQCQVDSQVTMMFWYRQQPGQSLTLIATANQGSEATYESGFVIDKFPISRPNLTFSTLTVSNMSPEDSSIYLCSVLLDRGRGYTFGSGTRLTVV.

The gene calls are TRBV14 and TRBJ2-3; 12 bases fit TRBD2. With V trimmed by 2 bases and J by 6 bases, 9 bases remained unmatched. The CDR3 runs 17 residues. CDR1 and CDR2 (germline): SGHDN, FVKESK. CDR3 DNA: TGTGCCAGCAGCCAATGGCTAGCGGGAGGGCCCCGGGATACGCAGTATTTT. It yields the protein CASSQWLAGGPRDTQYF.

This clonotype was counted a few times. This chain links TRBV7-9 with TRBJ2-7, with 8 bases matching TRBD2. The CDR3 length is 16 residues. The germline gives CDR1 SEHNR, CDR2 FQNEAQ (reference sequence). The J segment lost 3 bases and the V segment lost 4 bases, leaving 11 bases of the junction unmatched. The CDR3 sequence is CASSWPLQGTSYEQYF. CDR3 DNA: TGTGCCAGCAGCTGGCCGCTGCAGGGGACTAGCTACGAGCAGTACTTC.

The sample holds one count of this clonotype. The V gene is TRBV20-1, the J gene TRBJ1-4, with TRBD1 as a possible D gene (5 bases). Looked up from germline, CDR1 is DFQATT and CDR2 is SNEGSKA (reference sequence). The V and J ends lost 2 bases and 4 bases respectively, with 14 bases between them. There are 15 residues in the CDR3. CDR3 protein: CSARLGVGGNEKLFF. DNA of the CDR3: TGCAGTGCTAGACTCGGGGTCGGGGGTAATGAAAAACTGTTTTTT.

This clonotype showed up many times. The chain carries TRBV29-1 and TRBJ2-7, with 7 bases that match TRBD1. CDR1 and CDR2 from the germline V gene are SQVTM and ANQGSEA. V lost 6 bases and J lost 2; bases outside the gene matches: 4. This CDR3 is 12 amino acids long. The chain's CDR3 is CSVRQGPYEQYF. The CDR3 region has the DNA TGCAGCGTACGACAGGGTCCCTACGAGCAGTACTTC.

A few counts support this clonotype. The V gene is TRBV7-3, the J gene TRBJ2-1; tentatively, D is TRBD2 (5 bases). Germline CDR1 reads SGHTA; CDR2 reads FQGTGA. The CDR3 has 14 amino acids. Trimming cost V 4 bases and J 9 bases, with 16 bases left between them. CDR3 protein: CASSSDVGNIEQFF. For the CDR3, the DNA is TGTGCCAGCAGCTCTGACGTCGGGAACATTGAGCAGTTCTTC.

CDR3 nucleotides: TGTGCCAGCAGCCCAAACAGTTACACTGAAGCTTTCTTT. This translates into CASSPNSYTEAFF. The chain is built from TRBV27 and TRBJ1-1; no definite D call. The CDR3 runs to 13 residues. Trimming left V 6 bases short and J 3 bases short, with 11 bases between. Germline CDR1 and CDR2: MNHEY and SMNVEV (reference sequence).

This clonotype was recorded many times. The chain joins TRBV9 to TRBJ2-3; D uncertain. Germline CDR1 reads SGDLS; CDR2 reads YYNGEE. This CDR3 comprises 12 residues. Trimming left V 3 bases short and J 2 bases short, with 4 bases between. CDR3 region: CASSAFTDTQYF. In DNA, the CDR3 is TGTGCCAGCAGCGCCTTCACAGATACGCAGTATTTT.